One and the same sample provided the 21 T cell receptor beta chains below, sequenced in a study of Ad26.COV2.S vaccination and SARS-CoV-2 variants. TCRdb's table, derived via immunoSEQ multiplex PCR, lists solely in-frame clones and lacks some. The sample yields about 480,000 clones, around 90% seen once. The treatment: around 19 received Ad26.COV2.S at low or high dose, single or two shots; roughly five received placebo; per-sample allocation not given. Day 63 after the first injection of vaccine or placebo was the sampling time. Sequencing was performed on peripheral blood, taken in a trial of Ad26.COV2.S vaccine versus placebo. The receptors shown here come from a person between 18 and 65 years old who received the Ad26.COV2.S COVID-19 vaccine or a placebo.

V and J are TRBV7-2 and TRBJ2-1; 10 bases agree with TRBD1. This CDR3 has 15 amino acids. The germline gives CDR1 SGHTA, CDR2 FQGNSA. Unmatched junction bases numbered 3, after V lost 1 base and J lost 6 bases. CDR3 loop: CASSLGQGAFNEQFF. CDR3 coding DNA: TGTGCCAGCAGCTTAGGACAGGGGGCTTTCAATGAGCAGTTCTTC. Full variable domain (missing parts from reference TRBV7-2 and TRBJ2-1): GAGVSQSPSNKVTEKGKDVELRCDPISGHTALYWYRQSLGQGLEFLIYFQGNSAPDKSGLPSDRFSAERTGGSVSTLTIQRTQQEDSAVYLCASSLGQGAFNEQFFGPGTRLTVL.

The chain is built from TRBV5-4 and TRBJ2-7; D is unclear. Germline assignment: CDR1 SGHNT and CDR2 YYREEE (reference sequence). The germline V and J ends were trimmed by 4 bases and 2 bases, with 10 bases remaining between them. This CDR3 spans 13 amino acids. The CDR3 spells CASSPAPTYEQYF. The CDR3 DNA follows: TGTGCCAGCAGCCCGGCCCCCACCTACGAGCAGTACTTC.

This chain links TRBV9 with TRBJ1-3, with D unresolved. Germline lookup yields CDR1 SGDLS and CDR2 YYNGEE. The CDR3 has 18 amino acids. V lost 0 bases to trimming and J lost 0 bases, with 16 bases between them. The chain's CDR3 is CASSVAPGSELSGNTIYF. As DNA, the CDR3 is TGTGCCAGCAGCGTAGCCCCCGGCAGTGAACTCTCTGGAAACACCATATATTTT.

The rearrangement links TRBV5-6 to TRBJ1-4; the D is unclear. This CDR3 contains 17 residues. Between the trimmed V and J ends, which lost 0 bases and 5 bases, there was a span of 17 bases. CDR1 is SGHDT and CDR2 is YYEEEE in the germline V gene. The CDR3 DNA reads TGTGCCAGCAGCTTGGCGGGTTCGGGCGGTAGAAATGAAAAACTGTTTTTT. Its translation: CASSLAGSGGRNEKLFF.

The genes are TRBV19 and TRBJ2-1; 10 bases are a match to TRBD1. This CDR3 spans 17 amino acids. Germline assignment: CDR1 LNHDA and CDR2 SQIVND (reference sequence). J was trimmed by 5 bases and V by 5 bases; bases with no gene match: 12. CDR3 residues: CASSPWTGGGLDNEQFF. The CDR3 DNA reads TGTGCCAGTAGTCCCTGGACAGGGGGGGGCTTGGACAATGAGCAGTTCTTC.

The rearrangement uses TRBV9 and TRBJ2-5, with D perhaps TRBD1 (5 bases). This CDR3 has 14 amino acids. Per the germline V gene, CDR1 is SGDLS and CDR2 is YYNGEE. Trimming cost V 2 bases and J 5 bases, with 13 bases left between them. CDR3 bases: TGTGCCAGCAGCGTGGGGCCCATCCGGGAGACCCAGTACTTC. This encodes CASSVGPIRETQYF.

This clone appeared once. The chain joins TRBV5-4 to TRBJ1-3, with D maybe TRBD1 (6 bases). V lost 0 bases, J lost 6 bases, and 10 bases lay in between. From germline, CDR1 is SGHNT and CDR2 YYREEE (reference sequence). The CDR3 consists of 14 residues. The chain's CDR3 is CASSLAPGANTIYF. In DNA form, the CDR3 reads TGTGCCAGCAGCTTGGCTCCAGGGGCAAACACCATATATTTT.

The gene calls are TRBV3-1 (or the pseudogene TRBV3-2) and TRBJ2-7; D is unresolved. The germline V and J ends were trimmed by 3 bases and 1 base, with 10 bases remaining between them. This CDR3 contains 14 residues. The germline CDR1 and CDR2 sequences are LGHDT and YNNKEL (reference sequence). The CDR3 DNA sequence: TGTGCCAGCAGCCAGGGCTCGGGTTCCTACGAGCAGTACTTC. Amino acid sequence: CASSQGSGSYEQYF.

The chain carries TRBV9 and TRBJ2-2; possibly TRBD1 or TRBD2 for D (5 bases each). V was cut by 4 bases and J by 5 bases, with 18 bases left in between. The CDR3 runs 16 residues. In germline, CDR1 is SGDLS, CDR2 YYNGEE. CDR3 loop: CASSPRQGPATGELFF. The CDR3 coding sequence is TGTGCCAGCAGCCCCAGGCAGGGACCGGCAACCGGGGAGCTGTTTTTT.

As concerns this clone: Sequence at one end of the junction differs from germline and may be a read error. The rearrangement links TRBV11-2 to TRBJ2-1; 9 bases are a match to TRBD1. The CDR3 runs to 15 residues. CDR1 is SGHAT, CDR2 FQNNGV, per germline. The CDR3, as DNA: TGTGCCAGCAGCTTAACTTGGGGACAACAGGGGGCAAAGCTCTTC. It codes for CASSLTWGQQGAKLF.

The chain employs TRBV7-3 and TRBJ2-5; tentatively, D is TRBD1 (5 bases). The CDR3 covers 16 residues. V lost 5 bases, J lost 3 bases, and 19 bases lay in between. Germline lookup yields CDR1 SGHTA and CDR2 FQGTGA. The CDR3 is CASSLGPARAKETQYF. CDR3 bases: TGTGCCAGCAGCCTCGGGCCGGCCAGGGCCAAAGAGACCCAGTACTTC.

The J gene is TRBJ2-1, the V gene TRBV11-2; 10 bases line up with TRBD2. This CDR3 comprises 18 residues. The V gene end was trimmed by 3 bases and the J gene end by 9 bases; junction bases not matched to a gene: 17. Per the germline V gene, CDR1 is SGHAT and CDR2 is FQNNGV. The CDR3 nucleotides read TGTGCCAGCAGCTTGGGGTTCGGTCTAGCGGGAGTAATTAGTGAGCAGTTCTTC. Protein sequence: CASSLGFGLAGVISEQFF.

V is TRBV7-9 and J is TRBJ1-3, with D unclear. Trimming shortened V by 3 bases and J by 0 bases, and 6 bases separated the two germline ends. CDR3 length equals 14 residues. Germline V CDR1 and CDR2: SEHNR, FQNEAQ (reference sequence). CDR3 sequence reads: CASSFATSGNTIYF. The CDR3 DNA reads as TGTGCCAGCAGCTTTGCAACCTCTGGAAACACCATATATTTT.

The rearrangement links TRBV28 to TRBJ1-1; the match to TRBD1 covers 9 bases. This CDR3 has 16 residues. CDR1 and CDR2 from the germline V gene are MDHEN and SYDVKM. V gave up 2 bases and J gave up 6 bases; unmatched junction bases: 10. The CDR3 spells CASSLLFGTGYPEAFF. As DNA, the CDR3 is TGTGCCAGCAGTTTACTTTTCGGGACAGGGTACCCTGAAGCTTTCTTT.

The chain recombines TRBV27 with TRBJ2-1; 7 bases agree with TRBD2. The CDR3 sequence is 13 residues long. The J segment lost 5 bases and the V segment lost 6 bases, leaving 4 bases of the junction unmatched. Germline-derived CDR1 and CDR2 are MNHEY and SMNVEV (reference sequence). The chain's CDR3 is CASRPSGNNEQFF. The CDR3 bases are TGTGCCAGCAGGCCTAGCGGTAACAATGAGCAGTTCTTC.

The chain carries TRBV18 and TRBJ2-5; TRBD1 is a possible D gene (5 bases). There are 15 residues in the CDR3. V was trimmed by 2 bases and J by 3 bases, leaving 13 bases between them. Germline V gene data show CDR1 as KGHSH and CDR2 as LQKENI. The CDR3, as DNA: TGTGCCAGCTCACCAAACTGGGGCAGGGAAGAGACCCAGTACTTC. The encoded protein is CASSPNWGREETQYF.

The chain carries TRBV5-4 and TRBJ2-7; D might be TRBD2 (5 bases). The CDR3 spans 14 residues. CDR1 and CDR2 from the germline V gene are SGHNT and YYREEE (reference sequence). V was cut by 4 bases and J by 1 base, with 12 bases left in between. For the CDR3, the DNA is TGTGCCAGCAGCAAAATGTCGGGGTCCTACGAGCAGTACTTC. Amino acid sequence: CASSKMSGSYEQYF. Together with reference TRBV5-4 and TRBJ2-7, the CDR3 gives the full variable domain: ETGVTQSPTHLIKTRGQQVTLRCSSQSGHNTVSWYQQALGQGPQFIFQYYREEENGRGNFPPRFSGLQFPNYSSELNVNALELDDSALYLCASSKMSGSYEQYFGPGTRLTVT.

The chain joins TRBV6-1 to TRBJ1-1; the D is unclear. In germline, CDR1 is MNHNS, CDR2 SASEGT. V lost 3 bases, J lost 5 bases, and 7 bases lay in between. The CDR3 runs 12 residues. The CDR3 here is CASSETRTEAFF. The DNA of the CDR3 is TGTGCCAGCAGTGAGACGAGGACTGAAGCTTTCTTT.

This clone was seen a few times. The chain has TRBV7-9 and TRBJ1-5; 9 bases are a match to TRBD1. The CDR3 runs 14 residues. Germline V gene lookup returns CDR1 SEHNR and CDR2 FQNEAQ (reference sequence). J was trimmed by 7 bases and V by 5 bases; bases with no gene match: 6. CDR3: CASSQGTGSQPQHF. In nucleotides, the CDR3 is TGTGCCAGCAGCCAAGGGACAGGGTCCCAGCCCCAGCATTTT. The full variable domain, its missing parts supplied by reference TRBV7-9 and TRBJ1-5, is DTGVSQNPRHKITKRGQNVTFRCDPISEHNRLYWYRQTLGQGPEFLTYFQNEAQLEKSRLLSDRFSAERPKGSFSTLEIQRTEQGDSAMYLCASSQGTGSQPQHFGDGTRLSIL.

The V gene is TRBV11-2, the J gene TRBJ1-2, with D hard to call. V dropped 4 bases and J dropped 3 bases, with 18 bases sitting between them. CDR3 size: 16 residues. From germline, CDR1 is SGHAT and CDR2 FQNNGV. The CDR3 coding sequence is TGTGCCAGCAGCTCAGGACGGCCCTGGAATGACTATGGCTACACCTTC. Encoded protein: CASSSGRPWNDYGYTF.

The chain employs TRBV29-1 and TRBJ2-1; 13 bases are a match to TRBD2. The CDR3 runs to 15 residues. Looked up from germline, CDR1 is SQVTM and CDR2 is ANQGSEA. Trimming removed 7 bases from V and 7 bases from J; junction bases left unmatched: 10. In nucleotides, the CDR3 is TGCAGCGGGACCCAGCGGACTAGCGGGAGAAATGAGCAGTTCTTC. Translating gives CSGTQRTSGRNEQFF.